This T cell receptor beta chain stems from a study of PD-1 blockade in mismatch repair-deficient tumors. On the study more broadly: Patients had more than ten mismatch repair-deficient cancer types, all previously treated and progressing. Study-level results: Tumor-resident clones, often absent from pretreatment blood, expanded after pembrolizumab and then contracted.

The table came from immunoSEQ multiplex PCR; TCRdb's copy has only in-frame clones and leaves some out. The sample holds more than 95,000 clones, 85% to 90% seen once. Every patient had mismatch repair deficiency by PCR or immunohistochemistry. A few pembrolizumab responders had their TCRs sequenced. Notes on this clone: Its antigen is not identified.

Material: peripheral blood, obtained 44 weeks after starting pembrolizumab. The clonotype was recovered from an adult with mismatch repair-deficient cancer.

The CDR3 DNA reads TGTGCCAGCTCGTATCGACAGGGGCAAGAGGAGACCCAGTACTTC. Protein product: CASSYRQGQEETQYF. The chain couples TRBV18 to TRBJ2-5; 8 bases fit TRBD1. The CDR3 has 15 amino acids. Germline V CDR1 and CDR2: KGHSH, LQKENI. J lost 5 bases, V lost 6 bases, and 11 bases had no gene match.